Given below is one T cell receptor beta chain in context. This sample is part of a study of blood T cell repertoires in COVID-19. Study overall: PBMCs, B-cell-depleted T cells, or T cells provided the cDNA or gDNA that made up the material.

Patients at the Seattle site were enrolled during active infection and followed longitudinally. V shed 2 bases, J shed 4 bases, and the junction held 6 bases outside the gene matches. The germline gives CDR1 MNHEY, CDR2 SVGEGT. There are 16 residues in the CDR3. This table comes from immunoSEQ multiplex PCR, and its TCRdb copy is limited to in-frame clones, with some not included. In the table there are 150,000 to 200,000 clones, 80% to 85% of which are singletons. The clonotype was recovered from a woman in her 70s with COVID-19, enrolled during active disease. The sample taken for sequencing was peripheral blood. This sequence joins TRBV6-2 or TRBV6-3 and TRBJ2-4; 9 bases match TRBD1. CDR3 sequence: CASSYLRDREKNIQYF. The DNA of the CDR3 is TGTGCCAGCAGTTACCTGCGGGACAGGGAAAAAAACATTCAGTACTTC.